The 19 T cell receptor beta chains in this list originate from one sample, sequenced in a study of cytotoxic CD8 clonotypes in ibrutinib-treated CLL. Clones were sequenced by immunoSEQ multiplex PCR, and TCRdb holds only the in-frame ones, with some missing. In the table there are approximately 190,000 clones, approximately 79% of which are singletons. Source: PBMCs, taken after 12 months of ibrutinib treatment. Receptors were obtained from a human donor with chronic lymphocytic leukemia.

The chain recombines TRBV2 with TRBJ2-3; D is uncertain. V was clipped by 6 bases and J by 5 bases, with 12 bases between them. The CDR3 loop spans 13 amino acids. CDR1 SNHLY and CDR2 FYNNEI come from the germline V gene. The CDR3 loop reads CASSWPLRDTQYF. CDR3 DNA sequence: TGTGCCAGCAGCTGGCCGCTCCGAGATACGCAGTATTTT.

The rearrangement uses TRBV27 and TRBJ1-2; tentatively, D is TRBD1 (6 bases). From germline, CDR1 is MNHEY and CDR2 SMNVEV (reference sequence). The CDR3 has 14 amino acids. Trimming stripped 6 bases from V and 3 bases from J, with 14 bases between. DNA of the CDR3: TGTGCCAGCAGGTTTATCGAGGGGGACTATGGCTACACCTTC. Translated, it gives CASRFIEGDYGYTF.

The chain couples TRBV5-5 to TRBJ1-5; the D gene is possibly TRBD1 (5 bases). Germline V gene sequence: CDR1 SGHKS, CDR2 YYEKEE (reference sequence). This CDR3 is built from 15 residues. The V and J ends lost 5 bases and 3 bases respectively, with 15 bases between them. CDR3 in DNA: TGTGCCAGCAGATTTACCCCGGGGGACAATCAGCCCCAGCATTTT. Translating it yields CASRFTPGDNQPQHF.

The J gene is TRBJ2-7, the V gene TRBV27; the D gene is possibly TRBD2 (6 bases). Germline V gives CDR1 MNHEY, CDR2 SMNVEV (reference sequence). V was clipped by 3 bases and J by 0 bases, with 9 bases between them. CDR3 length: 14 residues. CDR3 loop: CASSFGGVSYEQYF. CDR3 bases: TGTGCCAGCAGTTTCGGCGGGGTCTCCTACGAGCAGTACTTC.

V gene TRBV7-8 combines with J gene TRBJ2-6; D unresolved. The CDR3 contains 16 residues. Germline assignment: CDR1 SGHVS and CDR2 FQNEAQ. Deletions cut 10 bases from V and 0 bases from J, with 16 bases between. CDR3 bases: TGTGCCATCGGGCCCATTTTGGCCTCTGGGGCCAACGTCCTGACTTTC. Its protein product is CAIGPILASGANVLTF.

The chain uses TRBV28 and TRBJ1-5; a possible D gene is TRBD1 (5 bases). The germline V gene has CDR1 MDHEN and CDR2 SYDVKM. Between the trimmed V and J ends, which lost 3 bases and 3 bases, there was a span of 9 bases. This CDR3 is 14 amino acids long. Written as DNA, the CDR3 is TGTGCCAGCAGTTTGAGGGGAGACAATCAGCCCCAGCATTTT. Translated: CASSLRGDNQPQHF.

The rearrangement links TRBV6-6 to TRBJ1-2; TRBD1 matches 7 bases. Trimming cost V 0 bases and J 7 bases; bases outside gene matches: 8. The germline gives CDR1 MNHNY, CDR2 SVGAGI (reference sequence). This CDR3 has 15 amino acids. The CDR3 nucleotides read TGTGCCAGCAGTTACTCTCCCCAGGGGGAAAGTGGCTACACCTTC. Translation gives CASSYSPQGESGYTF.

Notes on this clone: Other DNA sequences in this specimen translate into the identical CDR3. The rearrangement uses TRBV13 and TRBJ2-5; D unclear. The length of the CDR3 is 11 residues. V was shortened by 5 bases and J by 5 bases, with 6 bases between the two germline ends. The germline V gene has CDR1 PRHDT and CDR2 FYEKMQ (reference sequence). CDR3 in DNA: TGTGCCAGCAGCCTCAGGGAGACCCAGTACTTC. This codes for CASSLRETQYF.

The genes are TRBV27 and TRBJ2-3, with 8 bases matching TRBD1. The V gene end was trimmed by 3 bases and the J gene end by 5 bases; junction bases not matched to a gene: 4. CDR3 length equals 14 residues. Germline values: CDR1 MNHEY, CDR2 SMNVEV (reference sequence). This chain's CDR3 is CASSFVGQGDTQYF. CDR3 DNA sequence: TGTGCCAGCAGTTTCGTCGGACAGGGAGATACGCAGTATTTT.

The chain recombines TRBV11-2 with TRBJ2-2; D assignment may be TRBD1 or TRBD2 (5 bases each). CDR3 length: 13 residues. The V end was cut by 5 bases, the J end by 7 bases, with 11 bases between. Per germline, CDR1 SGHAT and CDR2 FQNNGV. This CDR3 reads CASSPGTHGELFF. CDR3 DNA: TGTGCCAGCAGCCCGGGGACCCACGGGGAGCTGTTTTTT.

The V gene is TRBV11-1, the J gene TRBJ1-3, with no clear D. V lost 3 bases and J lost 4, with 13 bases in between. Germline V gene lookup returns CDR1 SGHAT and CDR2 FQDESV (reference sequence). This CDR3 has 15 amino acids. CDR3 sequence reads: CASSLTLASGNTIYF. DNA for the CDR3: TGTGCCAGCAGCTTGACTCTCGCCTCCGGAAACACCATATATTTT.

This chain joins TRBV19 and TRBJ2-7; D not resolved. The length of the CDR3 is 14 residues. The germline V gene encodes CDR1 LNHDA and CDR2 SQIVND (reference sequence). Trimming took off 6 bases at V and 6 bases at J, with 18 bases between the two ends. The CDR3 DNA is TGTGCCAGTAGCACAAGTTTGGCGGCTAGCGAGCAGTACTTC. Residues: CASSTSLAASEQYF.

In DNA, the CDR3 is TGTGCCAGCAGCGCTCTACGGGACCTCGTGGACGAGCAGTACTTC. Translation gives CASSALRDLVDEQYF. The chain uses TRBV5-6 and TRBJ2-7; D might be TRBD1 or TRBD2, each matching 5 bases. The CDR3 totals 15 residues. Trimming cost V 4 bases and J 5 bases, with 19 bases left between them. Per the germline V gene, CDR1 is SGHDT and CDR2 is YYEEEE.

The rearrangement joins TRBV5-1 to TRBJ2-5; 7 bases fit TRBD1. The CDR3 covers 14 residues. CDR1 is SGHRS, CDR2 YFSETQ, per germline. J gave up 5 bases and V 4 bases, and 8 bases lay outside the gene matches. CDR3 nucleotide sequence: TGCGCCAGCAGCCCCATAGGGGGCACGGAGACCCAGTACTTC. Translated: CASSPIGGTETQYF.

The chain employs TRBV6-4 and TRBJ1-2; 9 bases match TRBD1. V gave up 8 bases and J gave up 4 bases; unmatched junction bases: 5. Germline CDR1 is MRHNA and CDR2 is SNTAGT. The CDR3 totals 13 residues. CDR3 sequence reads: CASGDRVGYGYTF. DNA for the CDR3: TGTGCCAGCGGGGACAGGGTGGGCTATGGCTACACCTTC.

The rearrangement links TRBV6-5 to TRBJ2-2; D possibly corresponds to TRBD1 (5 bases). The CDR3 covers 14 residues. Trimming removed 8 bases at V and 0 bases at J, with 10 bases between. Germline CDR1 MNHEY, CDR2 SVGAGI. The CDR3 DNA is TGTGCCAGCGGGCAGGGCACGAACACCGGGGAGCTGTTTTTT. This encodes CASGQGTNTGELFF.

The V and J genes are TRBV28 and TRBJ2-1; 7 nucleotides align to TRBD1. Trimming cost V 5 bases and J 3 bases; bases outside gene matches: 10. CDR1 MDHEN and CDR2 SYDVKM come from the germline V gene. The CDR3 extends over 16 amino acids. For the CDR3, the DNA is TGTGCCAGCAGTCCCTTCGGTGCAGGGGGCTACAATGAGCAGTTCTTC. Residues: CASSPFGAGGYNEQFF.

CDR3 in DNA: TGCGCCAGCAGTGGCGGGAGCTCCTACAATGAGCAGTTCTTC. Translated, it gives CASSGGSSYNEQFF. The V and J genes are TRBV5-1 and TRBJ2-1; 7 bases line up with TRBD2. With V trimmed by 5 bases and J by 0 bases, 2 bases remained unmatched. The CDR3 is 14 amino acids. Germline CDR1 is SGHRS and CDR2 is YFSETQ.

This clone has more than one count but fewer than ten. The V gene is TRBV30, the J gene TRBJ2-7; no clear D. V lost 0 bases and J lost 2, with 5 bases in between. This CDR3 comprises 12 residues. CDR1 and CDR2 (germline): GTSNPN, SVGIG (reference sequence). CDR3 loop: CAWSVTPYEQYF. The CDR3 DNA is TGTGCCTGGAGTGTAACTCCCTACGAGCAGTACTTC.